These 31 T cell receptor beta chains were sequenced from one sample in a study of shared clonotypes between healthy human individuals. Generated by immunoSEQ multiplex PCR, the TCRdb table keeps only in-frame clones and is missing some. The repertoire holds 2 million to 3 million clones, with roughly 93% as singletons. Sequencing was done on a sample of naive CD4+ T cells from PBMCs. The subset: CD45RA+ positively selected. Source of these receptors: a man between 18 and 29 years old in good health. Some clones in this sample may be carry-over from other donors' samples.

This chain uses TRBV10-3 with TRBJ2-2, with D perhaps assigned TRBD1 or TRBD2 (5 bases each). V was shortened by 1 base and J by 4 bases, with 10 bases between the two germline ends. Germline V lookup: CDR1 ENHRY, CDR2 SYGVKD. The CDR3 consists of 15 residues. CDR3 sequence reads: CAISELGGGTGELFF. Here the CDR3 DNA reads TGTGCCATCAGTGAGTTAGGTGGGGGCACCGGGGAGCTGTTTTTT.

The rearrangement joins TRBV4-2 to TRBJ1-5, with D tentatively TRBD1 (5 bases). Germline-derived CDR1 and CDR2 are LGHNA and YNFKEQ. The CDR3 consists of 15 residues. Trimming took off 1 base at V and 0 bases at J, with 7 bases between the two ends. The CDR3 sequence is CASSQAGYSNQPQHF. Written as DNA, the CDR3 is TGTGCCAGCAGCCAAGCAGGGTATAGCAATCAGCCCCAGCATTTT.

J is TRBJ2-3 and V is TRBV28, with 15 bases matching TRBD2. Per germline, CDR1 MDHEN and CDR2 SYDVKM. The V segment lost 9 bases and the J segment 7 bases; nucleotides outside the gene matches: 11. The CDR3 extends over 16 amino acids. CDR3 DNA: TGTGCCAGTGGACTAGCGGGAGGGCCATTTACAAATACGCAGTATTTT. Amino acid sequence: CASGLAGGPFTNTQYF. Combining the CDR3 with reference TRBV28 and TRBJ2-3 gives the whole variable domain DVKVTQSSRYLVKRTGEKVFLECVQDMDHENMFWYRQDPGLGLRLIYFSYDVKMKEKGDIPEGYSVSREKKERFSLILESASTNQTSMYLCASGLAGGPFTNTQYFGPGTRLTVL.

The chain employs TRBV12-5 and TRBJ1-1; unclear D gene. The germline V gene has CDR1 LGHNT and CDR2 FRNRAP. Trimming shortened V by 1 base and J by 5 bases, and 11 bases separated the two germline ends. The CDR3 is made up of 14 amino acids. This chain's CDR3 is CASGLAGSDTEAFF. The CDR3 nucleotides read TGTGCTAGTGGTTTGGCCGGGTCTGATACTGAAGCTTTCTTT.

The V and J genes are TRBV5-1 and TRBJ1-2, with 9 bases lining up with TRBD1. The CDR3 spans 16 residues. Germline CDR1 reads SGHRS; CDR2 reads YFSETQ. V was clipped by 4 bases and J by 5 bases; unmatched bases: 12. The CDR3 coding sequence is TGCGCCAGCAGCCAAACCGGACAGGGGAGACTTTATGGCTACACCTTC. It translates to CASSQTGQGRLYGYTF.

The chain joins TRBV6-1 to TRBJ2-3; D ambiguous. Germline CDR1 is MNHNS and CDR2 is SASEGT. The CDR3 runs to 16 residues. V lost 2 bases to trimming and J lost 2 bases, with 14 bases between them. CDR3 coding DNA: TGTGCCAGCAGTGAAAGTAGGGTTCCGATCACAGATACGCAGTATTTT. Translation gives CASSESRVPITDTQYF.

J is TRBJ2-5 and V is TRBV6-5, with D possibly matching TRBD1 (6 bases). The ends were cut back, 8 bases at V and 5 bases at J, with 18 bases in the middle. The germline gives CDR1 MNHEY, CDR2 SVGAGI. The CDR3 has 14 residues. The CDR3 DNA reads as TGTGCCAGCGGGGGCGTCGGTCTGCGGGAGACCCAGTACTTC. Protein sequence: CASGGVGLRETQYF.

Concerning this clone itself: At the DNA level, this CDR3 is encoded by other sequences in the same sample as well. The gene calls are TRBV15 and TRBJ1-2; 7 positions agree with TRBD1. Germline lookup yields CDR1 LNHNV and CDR2 YYDKDF (reference sequence). V lost 3 bases, J lost 2 bases, and 0 bases stayed unmatched. There are 13 residues in the CDR3. The CDR3: CATSRDRNYGYTF. CDR3 in DNA: TGTGCCACCAGCAGGGACAGGAACTATGGCTACACCTTC.

The chain recombines TRBV7-9 with TRBJ2-7; 7 bases match TRBD1. V lost 2 bases to trimming and J lost 0 bases; unmatched junction nucleotides: 10. The length of the CDR3 is 17 residues. CDR1 and CDR2 from the germline V gene are SEHNR and FQNEAQ (reference sequence). CDR3 protein: CASSLIGDRANSYEQYF. The CDR3 DNA is TGTGCCAGCAGCTTAATAGGAGACAGGGCTAACTCCTACGAGCAGTACTTC.

V is TRBV27 and J is TRBJ1-2; perhaps TRBD1 as D (5 bases). The CDR3 covers 15 residues. CDR1 MNHEY and CDR2 SMNVEV come from the germline V gene (reference sequence). V lost 1 base and J 2 bases, leaving 11 bases between the germline ends. CDR3 protein: CASSLLGVRNYGYTF. DNA for the CDR3: TGTGCCAGCAGTTTATTAGGGGTACGGAACTATGGCTACACCTTC.

The J gene is TRBJ2-5, the V gene TRBV7-2; 7 positions agree with TRBD1. The CDR3 is made up of 14 amino acids. The germline gives CDR1 SGHTA, CDR2 FQGNSA. Unmatched junction bases numbered 3, after V lost 4 bases and J lost 1 base. The CDR3 is CASSSTGSQETQYF. The CDR3 DNA reads as TGTGCCAGCAGCTCGACAGGGTCCCAAGAGACCCAGTACTTC.

The V gene is TRBV15, the J gene TRBJ2-7; 11 bases are a match to TRBD2. CDR3 length: 17 amino acids. From germline, CDR1 is LNHNV and CDR2 YYDKDF (reference sequence). Losses at the gene ends were 5 bases for V and 6 bases for J; bases not matched to a gene: 15. CDR3 loop: CATSGGTIAGGPVEQYF. The CDR3 DNA reads TGTGCCACCAGCGGTGGAACTATAGCGGGAGGGCCGGTCGAGCAGTACTTC.

The V and J genes are TRBV7-9 and TRBJ1-4; TRBD1 matches 9 bases. The CDR3 has 15 residues. Trimming cost V 2 bases and J 7 bases; bases outside gene matches: 5. Germline loops: CDR1 SEHNR, CDR2 FQNEAQ (reference sequence). The DNA of the CDR3 is TGTGCCAGCAGCTTATTGGGACAGGGATTTGAAAAACTGTTTTTT. It specifies CASSLLGQGFEKLFF.

J is TRBJ1-1 and V is TRBV28; 7 nucleotides match TRBD1. Germline CDR1 MDHEN, CDR2 SYDVKM. V gave up 8 bases and J gave up 5 bases; unmatched junction bases: 8. The CDR3 runs 13 residues. CDR3 coding DNA: TGTGCCAGCGGAACAGGGGAGGTAACTGAAGCTTTCTTT. It translates to CASGTGEVTEAFF.

In this sample, this clone turned up once. V is TRBV7-8 and J is TRBJ1-2; D possibly corresponds to TRBD1 (5 bases). This CDR3 is built from 15 residues. Germline CDR1 reads SGHVS; CDR2 reads FQNEAQ. Trimming cost V 1 base and J 4 bases, with 13 bases left between them. CDR3 amino acids: CASSLVGAGGYGYTF. CDR3 nucleotide sequence: TGTGCCAGCAGCTTAGTCGGGGCTGGGGGCTATGGCTACACCTTC.

The chain links TRBV7-2 to TRBJ2-1; D is uncertain. V lost 3 bases, J lost 4 bases, and 7 bases lay in between. The CDR3 contains 13 residues. The germline gives CDR1 SGHTA, CDR2 FQGNSA. CDR3 bases: TGTGCCAGCAGCTTGATGGTTTACAATGAGCAGTTCTTC. Translation: CASSLMVYNEQFF. Based on the CDR3 plus reference TRBV7-2 and TRBJ2-1, the full variable domain is GAGVSQSPSNKVTEKGKDVELRCDPISGHTALYWYRQSLGQGLEFLIYFQGNSAPDKSGLPSDRFSAERTGGSVSTLTIQRTQQEDSAVYLCASSLMVYNEQFFGPGTRLTVL.

This sequence joins TRBV4-1 and TRBJ2-1; 9 nucleotides line up with TRBD2. Trimming took 1 base from V and 0 from J; bases not matched to a gene: 4. CDR1 MGHRA and CDR2 YSYEKL come from the germline V gene. The CDR3 is 17 amino acids. CDR3 sequence (DNA): TGCGCCAGCAGCCAAGCACTAGCGGGCTTCTCCTACAATGAGCAGTTCTTC. Protein product: CASSQALAGFSYNEQFF.

V and J are TRBV6-5 and TRBJ1-2; D is unclear. This CDR3 is 13 amino acids long. The ends were cut back, 2 bases at V and 5 bases at J, with 9 bases in the middle. CDR1 is MNHEY and CDR2 is SVGAGI in the germline V gene. The DNA of the CDR3 is TGTGCCAGCAGTTACCAGGCGGGGTATGGCTACACCTTC. It codes for CASSYQAGYGYTF.

This chain connects TRBV10-3 to TRBJ2-1; D is undetermined. Germline CDR1 ENHRY, CDR2 SYGVKD. Deletions cut 3 bases from V and 4 bases from J, with 7 bases between. This CDR3 has 13 residues. The CDR3, as DNA: TGTGCCATCAGTGACAAGCCTTACAATGAGCAGTTCTTC. Its translation: CAISDKPYNEQFF.

This chain uses TRBV5-8 with TRBJ1-1; 8 nucleotides line up with TRBD1. This CDR3 is built from 14 residues. Germline lookup yields CDR1 SGHTS and CDR2 YDEGEE. J lost 9 bases, V lost 4 bases, and 11 bases had no gene match. The CDR3 sequence: CASSPLDQGAKAFF. DNA for the CDR3: TGTGCCAGCAGCCCCCTGGATCAGGGGGCAAAAGCTTTCTTT. Filled out from reference TRBV5-8 and TRBJ1-1, the complete variable domain reads EAGVTQSPTHLIKTRGQQATLRCSPISGHTSVYWYQQALGLGLQFLLWYDEGEERNRGNFPPRFSGRQFPNYSSELNVNALELEDSALYLCASSPLDQGAKAFFGQGTRLTVV.

The genes are TRBV2 and TRBJ2-2; the match to TRBD1 covers 8 bases. This CDR3 has 17 amino acids. With 4 bases clipped from V and 0 bases from J, the junction kept 7 bases outside the gene matches. The V gene's germline CDR1 is SNHLY and CDR2 FYNNEI. CDR3 sequence: CASSGGQGATNTGELFF. DNA for the CDR3: TGTGCCAGCAGTGGTGGGCAGGGGGCGACGAACACCGGGGAGCTGTTTTTT.

The CDR3 nucleotides are TGTGCCAGCAGCCCCCCTTCGGCATACAGGGGGACCGGGGAGCTGTTTTTT. It is translated as CASSPPSAYRGTGELFF. The chain links TRBV7-9 to TRBJ2-2; 8 positions match TRBD1. The germline V gene has CDR1 SEHNR and CDR2 FQNEAQ (reference sequence). The V segment lost 5 bases and the J segment 5 bases; nucleotides outside the gene matches: 13. This CDR3 is 17 amino acids long.

This chain connects TRBV5-4 to TRBJ2-1; no reliable D call. This CDR3 spans 11 amino acids. The germline V and J ends were trimmed by 4 bases and 10 bases, with 9 bases remaining between them. Germline V gene sequence: CDR1 SGHNT, CDR2 YYREEE (reference sequence). The CDR3 DNA sequence: TGTGCCAGCAGCAACATAGGGGAGCAGTTCTTC. Protein sequence: CASSNIGEQFF.

The chain is built from TRBV27 and TRBJ2-1, with 7 bases lining up with TRBD2. Germline V gives CDR1 MNHEY, CDR2 SMNVEV (reference sequence). V trimming: 5 bases; J trimming: 0 bases; junction bases outside the gene matches: 10. This CDR3 is built from 17 residues. CDR3 sequence: CASSSGPGGSSYNEQFF. The CDR3 bases are TGTGCCAGCAGTAGCGGTCCGGGCGGGAGCTCCTACAATGAGCAGTTCTTC.

The rearrangement uses TRBV19 and TRBJ1-1; TRBD1 might be the D (6 bases). Germline V gene sequence: CDR1 LNHDA, CDR2 SQIVND (reference sequence). The V gene lost 6 bases and the J gene lost 1 base, with 9 bases spanning the gap. The length of the CDR3 is 13 residues. CDR3 DNA: TGTGCCAGTAGGGGGGGCTGGAACACTGAAGCTTTCTTT. It is translated as CASRGGWNTEAFF.

Comments on this clone: Distinct nucleotide sequences in the sample also encode this CDR3. Here the CDR3 DNA reads TGTGCCAGCAGCCGCCGGGACAGAGGCTACGAGCAGTACTTC. It translates to CASSRRDRGYEQYF. The chain has TRBV7-9 and TRBJ2-7; 7 positions match TRBD1. Germline V gene sequence: CDR1 SEHNR, CDR2 FQNEAQ (reference sequence). V was pared by 5 bases and J by 3 bases, with 7 bases of the junction left unmatched. This CDR3 region has 14 residues.

This clone has just one count. The CDR3 loop reads CASSYSIRGQDTQYF. CDR3 bases: TGTGCCAGCAGTTACTCTATTCGGGGTCAAGATACGCAGTATTTT. The V and J genes are TRBV28 and TRBJ2-3; tentative D call: TRBD2 (5 bases). Trimming took 4 bases from V and 5 from J, leaving 16 bases between them. CDR1 MDHEN and CDR2 SYDVKM come from the germline V gene. CDR3 size: 15 residues. Filled out from reference TRBV28 and TRBJ2-3, the complete variable domain reads DVKVTQSSRYLVKRTGEKVFLECVQDMDHENMFWYRQDPGLGLRLIYFSYDVKMKEKGDIPEGYSVSREKKERFSLILESASTNQTSMYLCASSYSIRGQDTQYFGPGTRLTVL.

This clone was observed a few times. V gene TRBV28 combines with J gene TRBJ1-2, with D hard to call. V lost 2 bases and J lost 0, with 7 bases in between. Germline-derived CDR1 and CDR2 are MDHEN and SYDVKM. The CDR3 runs to 14 residues. The CDR3 nucleotides read TGTGCCAGCAGTTTAGTACAGTCTAACTATGGCTACACCTTC. Translated, it gives CASSLVQSNYGYTF.

V gene TRBV19 combines with J gene TRBJ1-4; D is unresolved. CDR1 and CDR2 from the germline V gene are LNHDA and SQIVND (reference sequence). The CDR3 is 13 amino acids. V lost 6 bases and J lost 7, with 12 bases in between. Written as DNA, the CDR3 is TGTGCCAGTAGCGACCGGCCGACTGAAAAACTGTTTTTT. This gives the protein CASSDRPTEKLFF.

V gene TRBV29-1 combines with J gene TRBJ2-1, with TRBD2 matching over 7 bases. With 1 base clipped from V and 6 bases from J, the junction kept 0 bases outside the gene matches. Germline V lookup: CDR1 SQVTM, CDR2 ANQGSEA. This CDR3 spans 12 amino acids. As DNA, the CDR3 is TGCAGCGTTGAAGCTAGCGGCAATGAGCAGTTCTTC. Translated, it gives CSVEASGNEQFF.

This sequence joins TRBV19 and TRBJ1-5; 8 positions match TRBD1. Germline trimming cut 6 bases from V and 5 bases from J; bases unmatched to any gene: 9. The CDR3 extends over 15 amino acids. Germline V gives CDR1 LNHDA, CDR2 SQIVND (reference sequence). The CDR3 nucleotides are TGTGCCAGTAGCCCAAGACAGGGGCCAGATCAGCCCCAGCATTTT. Its translation is CASSPRQGPDQPQHF.